The rows below give T cell receptor beta chains drawn from one sample of a study of blood T cell repertoires in COVID-19. TCRdb's copy holds only in-frame clones and misses some; the assay was immunoSEQ multiplex PCR. The sample shows a few hundred thousand clones, 88% of them seen only once. The specimen was PBMCs or T cells enriched from blood (not recorded which). The receptors originated from a young woman who had recovered from COVID-19. The conserved cysteine and the conserved F or W are not part of the CDR3 here. Each record gives: V gene, CDR3 protein.

>TRBV7-3
ASSPGTSGAGGTDTQY
>TRBV28
ASSTLTGTIGQY
>TRBV20-1
SASSWLDTGSYNSPLH
>TRBV7-9
ASSQGTGPFSYNEQF
>TRBV7-9
ASSLVPAGGKGEQF
>TRBV6-6
ASTHVDLNEKLF
>TRBV4-2
ASSRAGTVNTEAF
>TRBV10-3
ATGEMDRGTDQPQH
>TRBV19
ASSMPRDRGSADTQY
>TRBV4-3
ASSQDVAGGSPLH
>TRBV30
AWKGAANQPQH
>TRBV4-3
ASSQVGGRNTEAF
>TRBV11-2
ASSQGHNSNQPQH
>TRBV9
ASSGRHPVDTQY
>TRBV7-2
ASSLSPGAGEKLF
>TRBV9
ASSVGGYEQY
>TRBV27
ASVPPGGTGTEAF
>TRBV5-1
ASSLVEGSPQH
>TRBV19
ASSRARDTHGYT
>TRBV3-1/TRBV3-2
ASSQVQQNSPLH
>TRBV10-3
AISEAGETQY
>TRBV2
ASSEQGTYNSPLH
>TRBV19
ASSTGLVEPLH
>TRBV6-5
ASRQGSEAF
>TRBV3-1/TRBV3-2
ASSQVWRPETQY
>TRBV4-1
ASSLQGGNQPQH
>TRBV9
ASSASVISVSTDTQY
>TRBV5-1
ASSLATGEQF
>TRBV28
ASSFSGGIYNEQF